The clone carrying this T cell receptor (beta chain) was seen a handful of times. What it binds is not known. TRB was amplified from roughly 250-500 ng of blood genomic DNA. CDR1 MNHNS and CDR2 SASEGT come from the germline V gene. The CDR3 length is 14 residues. Between the trimmed V and J ends, which lost 3 bases and 9 bases, there was a span of 17 bases. BIOMED2 TRB-A/B primer pools were used in multiplex TRB PCR. TCRdb re-derived calls from the multiplex PCR reads in MiXCR, one entry per CDR3 protein. The profile covers about 13,000 distinct CDR3 sequences, with about 25% appearing a single time and more than 3.5% taken by the ten largest. The data originate from a study of T and B cells in COVID-19 patients. Study context: Of 20 active-infection patients, some 11 were critically ill with mechanical ventilation or extracorporeal membrane oxygenation.

Study findings and constraints: In COVID-19 patients, T cell receptor beta variable and joining gene use was reportedly strongly skewed.

The chain links TRBV6-1 to TRBJ1-1; perhaps TRBD1 as D (5 bases). Sequenced: blood. The clonotype comes from a human donor who had recovered from COVID-19. Written as DNA, the CDR3 is TGTGCCAGCAGTGAGGGGGGAACGGTCCAGAAAGCTTTCTTT. Protein: CASSEGGTVQKAFF.